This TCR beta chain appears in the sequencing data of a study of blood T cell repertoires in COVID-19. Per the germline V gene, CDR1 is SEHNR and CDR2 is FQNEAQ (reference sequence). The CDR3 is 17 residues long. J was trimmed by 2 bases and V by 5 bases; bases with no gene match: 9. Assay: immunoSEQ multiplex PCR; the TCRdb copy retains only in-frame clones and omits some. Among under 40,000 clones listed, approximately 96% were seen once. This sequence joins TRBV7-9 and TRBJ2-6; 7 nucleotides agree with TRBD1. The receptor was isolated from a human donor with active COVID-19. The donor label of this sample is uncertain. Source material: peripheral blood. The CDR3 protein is CASSPQGGVPGANVLTF. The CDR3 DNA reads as TGTGCCAGCAGCCCCCAAGGGGGCGTCCCTGGGGCCAACGTCCTGACTTTC. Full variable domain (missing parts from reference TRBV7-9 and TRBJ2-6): DTGVSQNPRHKITKRGQNVTFRCDPISEHNRLYWYRQTLGQGPEFLTYFQNEAQLEKSRLLSDRFSAERPKGSFSTLEIQRTEQGDSAMYLCASSPQGGVPGANVLTFGAGSRLTVL.